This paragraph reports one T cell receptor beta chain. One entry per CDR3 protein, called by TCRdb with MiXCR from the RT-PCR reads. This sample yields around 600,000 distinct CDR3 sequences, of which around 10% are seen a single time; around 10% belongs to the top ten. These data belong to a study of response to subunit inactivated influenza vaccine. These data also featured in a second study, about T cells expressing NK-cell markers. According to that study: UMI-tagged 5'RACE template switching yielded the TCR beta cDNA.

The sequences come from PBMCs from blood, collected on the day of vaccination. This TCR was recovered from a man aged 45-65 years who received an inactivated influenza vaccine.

CDR3 region: CATSRVGGETQYF. CDR3 in DNA: TGTGCCACCTCCAGGGTGGGCGGCGAGACCCAGTACTTC. V gene TRBV24-1 combines with J gene TRBJ2-5, with a possible D match to TRBD1 (5 bases). This CDR3 has 13 residues. CDR1 is KGHDR, CDR2 SFDVKD, per germline. V was clipped by 9 bases and J by 5 bases, with 15 bases between them.